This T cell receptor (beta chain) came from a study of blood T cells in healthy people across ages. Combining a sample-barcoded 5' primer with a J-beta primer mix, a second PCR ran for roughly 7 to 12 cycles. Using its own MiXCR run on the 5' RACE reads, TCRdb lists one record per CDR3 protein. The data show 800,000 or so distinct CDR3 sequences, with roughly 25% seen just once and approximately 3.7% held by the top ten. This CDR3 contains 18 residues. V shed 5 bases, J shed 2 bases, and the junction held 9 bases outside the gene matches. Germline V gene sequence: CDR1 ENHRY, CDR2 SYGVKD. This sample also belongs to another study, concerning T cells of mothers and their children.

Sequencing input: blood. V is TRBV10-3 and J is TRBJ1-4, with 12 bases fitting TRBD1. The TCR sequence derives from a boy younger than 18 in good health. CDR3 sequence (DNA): TGTGCCATCAGTAGGGGACAGGGGGCCATCGGGACTAATGAAAAACTGTTTTTT. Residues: CAISRGQGAIGTNEKLFF.